This TCR beta chain was sequenced in a study of control samples from healthy donors and cancer patients. This clone was counted once. Clones were sequenced by immunoSEQ multiplex PCR, and TCRdb holds only the in-frame ones, with some missing. The profile shows under 80,000 clones, about 93% of them singletons. The sequenced material came from blood. The sequence was obtained from a woman in her forties in good health.

DNA of the CDR3: TGCGCCAGCAGTCAACCCGGGACTAGCGTTATACAAGAGACCCAGTACTTC. Residues: CASSQPGTSVIQETQYF. The chain has TRBV23-1 and TRBJ2-5; 10 bases are a match to TRBD2. TRBV23-1 is an open reading frame whose function is uncertain. This CDR3 is built from 17 residues. The trim removed 2 bases at V and 2 bases at J, leaving 8 bases unmatched.